The text below deals with one T cell receptor (beta chain). It has no known antigen specificity. There are no base qualities to consult, and no much larger clone falls within one base. This sample stems from a study of blood T cell repertoires in COVID-19 (dated by TCRdb to 2020 to 2022). About the full investigation: Samples covering the acute and convalescent phases of COVID-19 were provided by collaborators in the United States, Italy and Spain. Where HLA class I and class II types were available, the types were taken from metadata supplied by the sample provider, not from assay-based typing. Samples were obtained from the ongoing ImmuneRACE study (first 160 participants) and from 1,254 subjects provided by 6 global collaborators. Subjects who had been exposed to COVID-19, were actively infected with it, or had recovered from it provided the deeply sampled blood TCRbeta repertoires that made up the dataset. A freely available public database, intended as a resource for researchers studying the immune response to SARS-CoV-2, is where the repertoires were released. The sample metadata nearly always contained a de-identified subject ID, COVID-19 status, age in years and sex. The prospective study material was composed of cDNA or gDNA derived from T cells, B-cell-depleted T cells, or PBMCs. Results the study describes overall, beyond this receptor: The amount of clinical and demographic metadata varied by source and participant and was provided uncurated.

A second Seattle source provided samples from volunteer blood donors who had recovered from COVID-19. Collaborating institutions collected whole blood in K2EDTA tubes following their own protocols. For TCRbeta analysis, collaborators shipped samples as frozen whole blood, isolated PBMCs, or DNA extracted from either of those sample types. TCRbeta CDR3 regions were amplified from genomic DNA using the immunoSEQ Assay, a bias-controlled multiplex PCR. Processing in the source paper ran as follows. The number of nucleated cells in each sample was estimated by amplification of reference gene primers within the assay. To quantify the absolute abundance of each unique TCRbeta CDR3 rearrangement, sequence reads were collapsed and filtered. For each sample, productive Simpson clonality was calculated as the square root of Simpson's diversity index across productive rearrangements. This immuneACCESS table, as held by TCRdb, lists in-frame sequences with V and J called but not all clones. Of the missing ones, under half trace to an unresolved V gene in checked studies; the others have no known cause. That table furnishes V, J and clone size, whereas the DNA furnished D and trimming. A total of 240,000 or so clones appear in this sample, around 86% of them only once. The ten top clones hold 1.9% of the sample.

The CDR3 measures 16 amino acids from cysteine to phenylalanine. Of the read, only the CDR3 DNA is kept; its 48 bases are in frame from base 1. V was cut back by 3 bases and J by 5 bases, leaving a gap of 20 bases between them. The germline V gene (reference sequence) provides CDR1 MNHEY and CDR2 SMNVEV. The sample comprised peripheral blood. The receptor was isolated from a man aged 30 to 45 who had recovered from COVID-19. The sequence joins TRBV27 to TRBJ2-7; matching of 6 bases hints at TRBD1 as the D gene. The nucleotide sequence is given as TGTGCCAGCAGTTTTTTTGGTCCGCAGGGGCCCCACGAGCAGTACTTC. This translates into CASSFFGPQGPHEQYF.